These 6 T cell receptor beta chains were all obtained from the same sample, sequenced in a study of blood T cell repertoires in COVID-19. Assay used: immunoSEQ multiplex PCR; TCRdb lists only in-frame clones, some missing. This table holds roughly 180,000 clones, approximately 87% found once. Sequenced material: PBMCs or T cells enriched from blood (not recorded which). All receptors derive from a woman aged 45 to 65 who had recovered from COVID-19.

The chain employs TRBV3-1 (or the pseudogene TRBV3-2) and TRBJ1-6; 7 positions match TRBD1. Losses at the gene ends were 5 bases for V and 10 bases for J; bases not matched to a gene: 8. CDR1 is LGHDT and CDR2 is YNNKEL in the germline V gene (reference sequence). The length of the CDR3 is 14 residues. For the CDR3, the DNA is TGTGCCAGCAGCTTGACAGGGCCAAGCTCACCCCTCCACTTT. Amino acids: CASSLTGPSSPLHF.

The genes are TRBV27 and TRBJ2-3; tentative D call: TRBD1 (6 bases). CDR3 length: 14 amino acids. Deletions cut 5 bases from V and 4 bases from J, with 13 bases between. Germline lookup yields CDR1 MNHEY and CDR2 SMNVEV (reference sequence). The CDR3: CASSTLYRADTQYF. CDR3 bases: TGTGCCAGCAGTACCCTCTACAGGGCAGATACGCAGTATTTT.

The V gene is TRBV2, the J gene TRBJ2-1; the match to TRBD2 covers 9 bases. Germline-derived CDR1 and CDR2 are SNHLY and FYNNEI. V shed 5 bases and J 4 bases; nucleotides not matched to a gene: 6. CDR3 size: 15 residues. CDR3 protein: CASSSRLAEYNEQFF. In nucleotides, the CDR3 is TGTGCCAGCAGTTCTAGACTAGCGGAGTACAATGAGCAGTTCTTC.

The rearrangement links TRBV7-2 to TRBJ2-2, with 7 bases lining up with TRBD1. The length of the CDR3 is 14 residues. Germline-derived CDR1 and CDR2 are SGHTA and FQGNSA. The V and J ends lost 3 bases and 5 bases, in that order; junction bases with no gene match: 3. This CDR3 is CASSFNRGTGELFF. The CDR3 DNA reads TGTGCCAGCAGCTTTAACAGGGGAACCGGGGAGCTGTTTTTT.

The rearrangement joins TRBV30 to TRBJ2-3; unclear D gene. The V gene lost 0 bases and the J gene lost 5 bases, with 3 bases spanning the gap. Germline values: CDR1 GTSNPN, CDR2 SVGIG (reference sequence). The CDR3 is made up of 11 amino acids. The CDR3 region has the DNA TGTGCCTGGAGTGTGAGAGATACGCAGTATTTT. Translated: CAWSVRDTQYF.

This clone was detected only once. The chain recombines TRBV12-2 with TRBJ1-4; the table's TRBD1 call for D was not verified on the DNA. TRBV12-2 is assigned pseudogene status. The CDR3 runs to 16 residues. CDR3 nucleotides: TGTGCAAGTCGCTTAAGCCGGGACAGTCCTAATGAAAAACTGTTTTTT. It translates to CASRLSRDSPNEKLFF.